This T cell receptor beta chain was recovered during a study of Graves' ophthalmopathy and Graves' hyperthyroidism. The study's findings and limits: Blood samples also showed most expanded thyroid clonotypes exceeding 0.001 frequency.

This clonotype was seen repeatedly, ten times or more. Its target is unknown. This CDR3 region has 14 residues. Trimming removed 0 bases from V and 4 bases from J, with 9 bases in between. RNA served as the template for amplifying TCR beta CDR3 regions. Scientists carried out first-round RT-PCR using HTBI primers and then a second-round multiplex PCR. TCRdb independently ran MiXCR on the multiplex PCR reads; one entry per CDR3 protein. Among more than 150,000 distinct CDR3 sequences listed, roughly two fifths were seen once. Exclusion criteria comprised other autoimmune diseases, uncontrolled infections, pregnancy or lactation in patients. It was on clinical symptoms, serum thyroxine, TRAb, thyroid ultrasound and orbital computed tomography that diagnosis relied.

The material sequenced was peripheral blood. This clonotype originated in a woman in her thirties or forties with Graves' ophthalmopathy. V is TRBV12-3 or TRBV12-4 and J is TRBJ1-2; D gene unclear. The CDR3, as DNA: TGTGCCAGCAGTTTAGCATCCGCACGCTATGGCTACACCTTC. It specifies CASSLASARYGYTF.